This T cell receptor (beta chain) was sequenced in a study of T cells in narcolepsy. On the study more broadly: Healthy controls were enrolled alongside patients with narcolepsy type 1 or type 2.

V was shortened by 0 bases and J by 2 bases, with 11 bases between the two germline ends. The CDR3 totals 15 residues. CDR1 and CDR2 (germline): SGHDT, YYEEEE. Profiled with immunoSEQ multiplex PCR; TCRdb holds only in-frame clones, not every one. This sample has tens of thousands of clones, with approximately 85% found just once. As to this clone: The target antigen is unknown.

Regarding the study as a whole: Healthy controls reportedly lacked the autoreactive clonotypes serially found in patients' blood.

V usage is TRBV5-6 and J usage is TRBJ2-5, with D possibly TRBD2 on 5 matching bases. This sequence was found in a human donor in good health. Sequencing was carried out using memory (CD45RA-) CD4+ T cells from blood. The CDR3 DNA reads as TGTGCCAGCAGCTTGGTTCGGGGTCCGCAAGAGACCCAGTACTTC. Protein product: CASSLVRGPQETQYF.